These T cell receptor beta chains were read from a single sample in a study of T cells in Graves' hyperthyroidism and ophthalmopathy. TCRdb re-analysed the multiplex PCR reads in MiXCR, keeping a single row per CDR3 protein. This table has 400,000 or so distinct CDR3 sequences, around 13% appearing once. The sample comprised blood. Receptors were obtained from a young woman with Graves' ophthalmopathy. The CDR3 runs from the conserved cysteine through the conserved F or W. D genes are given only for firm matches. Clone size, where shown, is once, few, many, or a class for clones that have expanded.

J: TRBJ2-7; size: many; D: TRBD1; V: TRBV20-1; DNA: TGCAGTGCTAGTTCGGGGACAGTCTTTAGCGACGAGCAGTACTTC; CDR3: CSASSGTVFSDEQYF
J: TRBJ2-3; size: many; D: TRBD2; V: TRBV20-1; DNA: TGCAGTGCCGAAACTAGCGCCCCAAGGCAACTCACAGATACGCAGTATTTT; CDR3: CSAETSAPRQLTDTQYF
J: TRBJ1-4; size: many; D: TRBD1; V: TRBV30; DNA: TGTGCCTGGCATAGGACAGGGTCTAATGAAAAACTGTTTTTT; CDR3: CAWHRTGSNEKLFF
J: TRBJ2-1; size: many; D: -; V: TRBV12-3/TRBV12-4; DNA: TGTGCCAGCACTCCCATGGTCGGAGGGCAGTTCTTC; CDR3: CASTPMVGGQFF
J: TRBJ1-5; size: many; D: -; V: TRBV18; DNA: TGTGCCAGCTCTCCCGACAGTGGTAATCAGCCCCAGCATTTT; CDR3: CASSPDSGNQPQHF
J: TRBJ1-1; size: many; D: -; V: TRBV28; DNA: TGTGCCAGCACCCCCGCAGGACTTACTGAAGCTTTCTTT; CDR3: CASTPAGLTEAFF
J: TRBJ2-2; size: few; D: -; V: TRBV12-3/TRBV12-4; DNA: TGTGCCAGCAGTTCCGGGGGAACATACACCGGGGAGCTGTTTTTT; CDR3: CASSSGGTYTGELFF
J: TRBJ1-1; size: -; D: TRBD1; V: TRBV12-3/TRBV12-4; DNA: TGTGCCAGCACCTGGGACAGGAACACTGAAGCTTTCTTT; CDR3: CASTWDRNTEAFF
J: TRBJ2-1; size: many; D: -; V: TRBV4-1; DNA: TGCGCCAGCAGCCAGACAACACAGGGCGGCAACAGGGAGCAGTTCTTC; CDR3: CASSQTTQGGNREQFF
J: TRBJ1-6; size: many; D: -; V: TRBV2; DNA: TGTGCCAGCAGTGTCAGGGGTTCACCCCTCCACTTT; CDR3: CASSVRGSPLHF
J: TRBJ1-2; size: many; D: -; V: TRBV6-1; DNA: TGTGCCAGCGGCACCTACAGGGATTCGTATGGCTACACCTTC; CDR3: CASGTYRDSYGYTF
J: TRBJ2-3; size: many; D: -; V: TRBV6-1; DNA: TGTGCCAGCATTGGGGCTTCACTACTAGGGGATACGCAGTATTTT; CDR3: CASIGASLLGDTQYF
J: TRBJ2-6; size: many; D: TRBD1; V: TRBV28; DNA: TGTGCCAGCAGTACCGCCGGGACAGGGGGATCTGGGGCCAACGTCCTGACTTTC; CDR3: CASSTAGTGGSGANVLTF
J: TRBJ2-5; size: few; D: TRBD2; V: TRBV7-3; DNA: TGTGCCAGCAGCTTAACGGCCACTAGCGGGGCCTCTAAGACCCAGTACTTC; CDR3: CASSLTATSGASKTQYF
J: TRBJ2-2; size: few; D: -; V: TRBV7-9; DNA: TGTGCCAGCCTCGGAAGGGACACCGGGGAGCTGTTTTTT; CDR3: CASLGRDTGELFF
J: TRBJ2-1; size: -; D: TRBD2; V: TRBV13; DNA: TGTGCCAGCAGCCCCGGAGGGACTAGCGGAAGGTTGGTTAATGAGCAGTTCTTC; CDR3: CASSPGGTSGRLVNEQFF
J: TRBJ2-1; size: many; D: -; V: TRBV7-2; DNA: TGTGCCAGCAGCTTAGACCCGGCCAGGTTAACCTACAATGAGCAGTTCTTC; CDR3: CASSLDPARLTYNEQFF
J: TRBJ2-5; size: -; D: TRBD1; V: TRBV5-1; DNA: TGCACCAGCAGCTTGTCGGTGGGACAGGGGGGAAAGACCCAGTACTTC; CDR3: CTSSLSVGQGGKTQYF
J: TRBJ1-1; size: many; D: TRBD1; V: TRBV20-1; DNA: TGCAGTGCTTACAGGGGGCGGGGAGCTTTCTTT; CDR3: CSAYRGRGAFF
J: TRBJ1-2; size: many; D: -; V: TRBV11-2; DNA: TGTGCCAGCAGCTTAGATCCGACCGGGATCTATGGCTACACCTTC; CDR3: CASSLDPTGIYGYTF
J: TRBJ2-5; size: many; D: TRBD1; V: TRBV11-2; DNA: TGTGCCAGCAGCTTAGTTACAGGGGGACGCGAGACCCAGTACTTC; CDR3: CASSLVTGGRETQYF
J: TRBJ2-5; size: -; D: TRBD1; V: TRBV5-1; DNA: TGCGCCAGCAGCTCAAACCCGGGACAGGGGCAAGAGACCCAGTACTTC; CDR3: CASSSNPGQGQETQYF
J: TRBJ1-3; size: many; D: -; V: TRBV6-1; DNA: TGTGCCAGCAGTGAAGCAGGCCTGATTTCCTCTGGAAACACCATATATTTT; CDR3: CASSEAGLISSGNTIYF
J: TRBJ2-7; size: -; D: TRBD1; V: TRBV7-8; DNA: TGTGCCAGCAGCTCGGGCCGGGACAGTTCCTACGAGCAGTACTTC; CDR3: CASSSGRDSSYEQYF
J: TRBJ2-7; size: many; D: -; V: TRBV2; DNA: TGTGCCAGCAGTCAAGGTAGCGGCATCGTCTACGAGCAGTACTTC; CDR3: CASSQGSGIVYEQYF
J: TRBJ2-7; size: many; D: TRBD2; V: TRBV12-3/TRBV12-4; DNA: TGTGCCAGCAGTCCCTACCGGCGGGGGGCCTACGAGCAGTACTTC; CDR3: CASSPYRRGAYEQYF
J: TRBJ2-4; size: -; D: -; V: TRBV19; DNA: TGTGCCAGTAGTATCTGGCAGGATAAAAACATTCAGTACTTC; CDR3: CASSIWQDKNIQYF
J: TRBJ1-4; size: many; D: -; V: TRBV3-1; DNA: TGTGCCAGCAGCCAAGAGGGAGGGGACAATGAAAAACTGTTTTTT; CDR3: CASSQEGGDNEKLFF
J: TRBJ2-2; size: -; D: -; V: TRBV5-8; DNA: TGTGCCAGCAGCCTAGGTTTCAACACCGGGGAGCTGTTTTTT; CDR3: CASSLGFNTGELFF
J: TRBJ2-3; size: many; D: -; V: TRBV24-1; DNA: TGTGCCACCAGTGCGGGGGCATCGACCAGCACAGATACGCAGTATTTT; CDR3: CATSAGASTSTDTQYF
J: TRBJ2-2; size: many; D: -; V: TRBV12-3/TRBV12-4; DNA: TGTGCCAGCAGTTTAGCGAACAGTGGAACCGGGGAGCTGTTTTTT; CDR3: CASSLANSGTGELFF
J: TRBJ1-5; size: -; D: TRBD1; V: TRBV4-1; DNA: TGCGCCAGCAGCCAAGAGATTGGGGGGACAGGGAACCATCAGCCCCAGCATTTT; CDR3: CASSQEIGGTGNHQPQHF
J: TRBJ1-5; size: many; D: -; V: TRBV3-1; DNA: TGTGCCAGCAGCGCACAGGCCTGGGGTCAGCCCCAGCATTTT; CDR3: CASSAQAWGQPQHF
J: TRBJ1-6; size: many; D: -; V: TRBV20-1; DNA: TGCAGTGCTCCGCGGACAAATTCACCCCTCCACTTT; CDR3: CSAPRTNSPLHF
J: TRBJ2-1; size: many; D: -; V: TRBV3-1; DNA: TGTGCCAGCAGCCAAGGTACCCGGGAGCAGTTCTTC; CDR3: CASSQGTREQFF
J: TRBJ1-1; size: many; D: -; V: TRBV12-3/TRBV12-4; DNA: TGTGCCAGCAGTGACAAAGTGTTGACTGAAGCTTTCTTT; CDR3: CASSDKVLTEAFF
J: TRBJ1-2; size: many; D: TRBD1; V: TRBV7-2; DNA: TGTGCCAGCAGCAAGTCGGACAGGGGAGATCCTAACTATGGCTACACCTTC; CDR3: CASSKSDRGDPNYGYTF
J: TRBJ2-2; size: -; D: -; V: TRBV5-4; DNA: TGTGCCAGCAGCTCACCGGGATCTAACACCGGGGAGCTGTTTTTT; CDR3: CASSSPGSNTGELFF
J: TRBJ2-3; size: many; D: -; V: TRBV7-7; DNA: TGTGCTAGCAGCTTTAACCTTAGGTCAGATACGCAGTATTTT; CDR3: CASSFNLRSDTQYF
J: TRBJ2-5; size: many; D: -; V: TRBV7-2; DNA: TGTGCCAGCAGCCCAGCCGAGACCCAGTACTTC; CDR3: CASSPAETQYF
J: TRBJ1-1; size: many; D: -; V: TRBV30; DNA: TGTGCCTGGAGTCCGGGAAACACTGAAGCTTTCTTT; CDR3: CAWSPGNTEAFF